The 32 T cell receptor beta chains below were found in one sample sequenced in a study of blood T cell repertoires in COVID-19. TCRdb's copy holds only in-frame clones and misses some; the assay was immunoSEQ multiplex PCR. The sample yields roughly 320,000 clones, about 87% seen once. Sequenced sample: peripheral blood. The source of these receptors is a man between 70 and 80 years old with acute or convalescent COVID-19.

This sequence joins TRBV7-9 and TRBJ2-5; 9 bases map to TRBD1. The V and J ends lost 5 bases and 3 bases, in that order; junction bases with no gene match: 4. The CDR3 totals 14 residues. Germline assignment: CDR1 SEHNR and CDR2 FQNEAQ (reference sequence). The CDR3 loop reads CASSRWDREETQYF. Written as DNA, the CDR3 is TGTGCCAGCAGCCGCTGGGACAGGGAAGAGACCCAGTACTTC.

Note on this clone: Other nucleotide sequences from this sample produce the same CDR3. The V gene is TRBV30, the J gene TRBJ2-3; 13 bases map to TRBD2. The V gene's germline CDR1 is GTSNPN and CDR2 SVGIG (reference sequence). This CDR3 is built from 14 residues. The J segment lost 1 base and the V segment lost 5 bases, leaving 0 bases of the junction unmatched. The CDR3 region is CAWGLAGGTDTQYF. In nucleotides, the CDR3 is TGTGCCTGGGGACTAGCGGGGGGCACAGATACGCAGTATTTT.

The rearrangement joins TRBV9 to TRBJ2-5, with 9 bases identical to TRBD2. Germline loops: CDR1 SGDLS, CDR2 YYNGEE. V lost 0 bases, J lost 0 bases, and 3 bases stayed unmatched. This CDR3 contains 16 residues. The CDR3 DNA sequence: TGTGCCAGCAGCGTAGCTAGCGGGGAATACCAAGAGACCCAGTACTTC. It specifies CASSVASGEYQETQYF.

This chain connects TRBV4-1 to TRBJ1-5; D gene ambiguous. The CDR3 is made up of 15 amino acids. Germline V gene data show CDR1 as MGHRA and CDR2 as YSYEKL. V shed 1 base and J shed 3 bases, with 10 bases lying between them. The CDR3 nucleotides read TGCGCCAGCAGCCAAGTGGAACAGAACAATCAGCCCCAGCATTTT. Translated: CASSQVEQNNQPQHF.

CDR3 coding DNA: TGTGCCAGCAGGGAATCAGGGGGACCTTCCACCGGGGAGCTGTTTTTT. This translates into CASRESGGPSTGELFF. J is TRBJ2-2 and V is TRBV5-4; the match to TRBD1 covers 7 bases. V dropped 5 bases and J dropped 4; count of bases not matched to a gene: 11. The CDR3 contains 16 residues. From germline, CDR1 is SGHNT and CDR2 YYREEE (reference sequence).

The chain uses TRBV28 and TRBJ2-7; 7 nucleotides align to TRBD2. The CDR3 extends over 14 amino acids. CDR1 and CDR2 from the germline V gene are MDHEN and SYDVKM. J gave up 3 bases and V 3 bases, and 5 bases lay outside the gene matches. CDR3 nucleotides: TGTGCCAGCAGTTTCCTCGGGGGGAGCTACGAGCAGTACTTC. Residues: CASSFLGGSYEQYF. The full variable domain, in which reference TRBV28 and TRBJ2-7 provide the parts outside the CDR3, is DVKVTQSSRYLVKRTGEKVFLECVQDMDHENMFWYRQDPGLGLRLIYFSYDVKMKEKGDIPEGYSVSREKKERFSLILESASTNQTSMYLCASSFLGGSYEQYFGPGTRLTVT.

The chain carries TRBV29-1 and TRBJ1-2; D is undetermined. V was cut by 2 bases and J by 4 bases, with 14 bases left in between. Germline-derived CDR1 and CDR2 are SQVTM and ANQGSEA. The CDR3 runs 14 residues. CDR3 DNA: TGCAGCGTTGAACCGCGGGGTGGATCCTATGGCTACACCTTC. Translating gives CSVEPRGGSYGYTF.

Comments on this clone: The same CDR3 also results from other DNA sequences found in this sample. The genes are TRBV7-9 and TRBJ1-2; TRBD1 matches at 7 bases. After removal of 5 bases from V and 7 bases from J, the junction contained 1 base not matched to a gene. Germline V gene data show CDR1 as SEHNR and CDR2 as FQNEAQ (reference sequence). The CDR3 is made up of 11 amino acids. The CDR3 bases are TGTGCCAGCAGCGCAGGGGGTGGCTACACCTTC. This sequence encodes CASSAGGGYTF.

The chain carries TRBV6-5 and TRBJ1-2, with 7 bases fitting TRBD1. V trimming: 7 bases; J trimming: 5 bases; junction bases outside the gene matches: 10. This CDR3 contains 14 residues. Germline lookup yields CDR1 MNHEY and CDR2 SVGAGI. This CDR3 is CASNQRGRWYGYTF. CDR3 bases: TGTGCCAGCAATCAGAGGGGGCGGTGGTATGGCTACACCTTC.

V gene TRBV12-3 or TRBV12-4 combines with J gene TRBJ2-3; D might be TRBD2 (5 bases). This CDR3 is built from 13 residues. With 5 bases removed from V and 2 bases from J, the gap between germline ends came to 8 bases. The CDR3 loop is CASSEGYTDTQYF. The CDR3 DNA reads TGTGCCAGCAGTGAGGGATACACAGATACGCAGTATTTT.

The genes are TRBV7-8 and TRBJ2-3; 9 positions agree with TRBD1. CDR3 length equals 13 residues. Germline V gives CDR1 SGHVS, CDR2 FQNEAQ. Trimming removed 3 bases from V and 5 bases from J; junction bases left unmatched: 0. CDR3 region: CASSLDRGDTQYF. The CDR3, as DNA: TGTGCCAGCAGCTTGGACAGGGGAGATACGCAGTATTTT.

The V gene is TRBV18, the J gene TRBJ1-1; possibly TRBD1 for D (5 bases). The CDR3 totals 16 residues. V was cut by 0 bases and J by 2 bases, with 13 bases left in between. The germline CDR1 and CDR2 sequences are KGHSH and LQKENI. In nucleotides, the CDR3 is TGTGCCAGCTCACCACCTAATGGGGGGGTTAACACTGAAGCTTTCTTT. This gives the protein CASSPPNGGVNTEAFF. The entire variable domain, with the rest obtained from reference TRBV18 and TRBJ1-1, is as follows: NAGVMQNPRHLVRRRGQEARLRCSPMKGHSHVYWYRQLPEEGLKFMVYLQKENIIDESGMPKERFSAEFPKEGPSILRIQQVVRGDSAAYFCASSPPNGGVNTEAFFGQGTRLTVV.

Concerning this clone itself: The junction departs from germline at one end; a sequencing error may be responsible. The V call is TRBV24-1, the J call TRBJ2-5; 10 bases are shared with TRBD2. Per the germline V gene, CDR1 is KGHDR and CDR2 is SFDVKD. This CDR3 is 15 amino acids long. CDR3 in DNA: TGTGCCACCAGTGAACCAGCGGGGGGGCTGGAGACCCAGCACTTC. Its translation is CATSEPAGGLETQHF.

This clone appeared a few times. The chain employs TRBV7-9 and TRBJ2-2, with D tentatively TRBD2 (5 bases). V was shortened by 11 bases and J by 8 bases, with 27 bases between the two germline ends. The CDR3 sequence is 16 residues long. CDR1 and CDR2 from the germline V gene are SEHNR and FQNEAQ (reference sequence). The DNA for the CDR3 is TGTGCCGTAGGCAACCTGGAAGGTTTGGTAGCGGGGGAGCTGTTTTTT. Residues: CAVGNLEGLVAGELFF.

V gene TRBV6-1 combines with J gene TRBJ2-1; 11 nucleotides match TRBD1. The CDR3 length is 15 residues. Germline V lookup: CDR1 MNHNS, CDR2 SASEGT. V trimming: 1 base; J trimming: 8 bases; junction bases outside the gene matches: 4. Here the CDR3 reads CASSEGGTGGDEQFF. The CDR3 bases are TGTGCCAGCAGTGAAGGAGGGACAGGGGGGGATGAGCAGTTCTTC.

The chain combines TRBV5-5 with TRBJ1-1; 7 bases match TRBD1. V trimming: 2 bases; J trimming: 4 bases; junction bases outside the gene matches: 8. This CDR3 is built from 15 residues. From germline, CDR1 is SGHKS and CDR2 YYEKEE (reference sequence). DNA for the CDR3: TGTGCCAGCAGCTTAGGGACAGACTTGGGCACTGAAGCTTTCTTT. Translation gives CASSLGTDLGTEAFF.

The chain joins TRBV2 to TRBJ1-1; D is ambiguous. The CDR3 contains 12 residues. V gave up 7 bases and J gave up 4 bases, with 10 bases separating them. Germline loops: CDR1 SNHLY, CDR2 FYNNEI. DNA for the CDR3: TGTGCCAGCAAAGACTTTGGCACTGAAGCTTTCTTT. It translates to CASKDFGTEAFF. Supplemented by reference TRBV2 and TRBJ1-1, the full variable domain reads EPEVTQTPSHQVTQMGQEVILRCVPISNHLYFYWYRQILGQKVEFLVSFYNNEISEKSEIFDDQFSVERPDGSNFTLKIRSTKLEDSAMYFCASKDFGTEAFFGQGTRLTVV.

The genes are TRBV7-2 and TRBJ1-6; possible D gene TRBD1, 5 bases. The length of the CDR3 is 14 residues. V was pared by 3 bases and J by 6 bases, with 9 bases between. Germline V gives CDR1 SGHTA, CDR2 FQGNSA. CDR3 sequence reads: CASSFQGINSPLHF. In nucleotides, the CDR3 is TGTGCCAGCAGCTTTCAGGGTATTAATTCACCCCTCCACTTT.

The V gene is TRBV5-6, the J gene TRBJ2-7; 11 positions agree with TRBD1. Trimming cost V 4 bases and J 4 bases; bases outside gene matches: 4. This CDR3 region has 14 residues. Germline lookup yields CDR1 SGHDT and CDR2 YYEEEE. In nucleotides, the CDR3 is TGTGCCAGCAGCGACCGGGACAGGGGGTACGAGCAGTACTTC. As protein: CASSDRDRGYEQYF.

The V gene is TRBV10-2, the J gene TRBJ1-4, with TRBD1 identical over 7 bases. The J segment lost 7 bases and the V segment lost 6 bases, leaving 11 bases of the junction unmatched. The germline gives CDR1 WSHSY, CDR2 SAAADI. This CDR3 is built from 15 residues. The CDR3: CASSNPSGGSEKLFF. CDR3 in DNA: TGCGCCAGCAGCAACCCTTCAGGGGGGAGTGAAAAACTGTTTTTT.

The chain uses TRBV19 and TRBJ2-5; tentative D call: TRBD1 (5 bases). The V end was cut by 5 bases, the J end by 3 bases, with 13 bases between. This CDR3 is 14 amino acids long. Germline V lookup: CDR1 LNHDA, CDR2 SQIVND (reference sequence). In DNA, the CDR3 is TGTGCCAGTAGTGCAGCGAAGACAGAAGAGACCCAGTACTTC. As protein: CASSAAKTEETQYF.

The chain employs TRBV3-1 (or the pseudogene TRBV3-2) and TRBJ2-7; 10 nucleotides match TRBD2. Germline trimming cut 4 bases from V and 3 bases from J; bases unmatched to any gene: 3. The CDR3 consists of 14 residues. Germline values: CDR1 LGHDT, CDR2 YNNKEL (reference sequence). CDR3 bases: TGTGCCAGCAGCCTCGGACTAGCGGACTACGAGCAGTACTTC. Translation gives CASSLGLADYEQYF.

This rearrangement joins TRBV6-6 to TRBJ1-5, with D tentatively TRBD1 (6 bases). V was shortened by 6 bases and J by 3 bases, with 9 bases between the two germline ends. The CDR3 is 13 residues long. Germline CDR1 and CDR2: MNHNY and SVGAGI (reference sequence). As DNA, the CDR3 is TGTGCCAGCAGCCGGGACAACAATCAGCCCCAGCATTTT. Translating it yields CASSRDNNQPQHF.

This chain connects TRBV4-3 to TRBJ2-3; D may be TRBD1 (7 bases). The CDR3 contains 16 residues. Per the germline V gene, CDR1 is LGHNA and CDR2 is YSLEER. V shed 1 base and J shed 4 bases, with 15 bases lying between them. CDR3: CASSQVYQGGADTQYF. The CDR3 DNA follows: TGCGCCAGCAGCCAAGTGTATCAGGGGGGCGCAGATACGCAGTATTTT.

DNA for the CDR3: TGTGCCAGCAGTTTAAAACTTGCGGGGCACCTCTACGAGCAGTACTTC. Its translation: CASSLKLAGHLYEQYF. The rearrangement joins TRBV28 to TRBJ2-7; possibly TRBD2 for D (6 bases). V lost 2 bases and J lost 3, with 17 bases in between. The CDR3 totals 16 residues. Germline lookup yields CDR1 MDHEN and CDR2 SYDVKM. The whole variable domain, filled in from reference TRBV28 and TRBJ2-7, reads DVKVTQSSRYLVKRTGEKVFLECVQDMDHENMFWYRQDPGLGLRLIYFSYDVKMKEKGDIPEGYSVSREKKERFSLILESASTNQTSMYLCASSLKLAGHLYEQYFGPGTRLTVT.

The rearrangement links TRBV5-6 to TRBJ1-2; 9 bases are a match to TRBD1. Germline CDR1 is SGHDT and CDR2 is YYEEEE. V gave up 4 bases and J gave up 4 bases; unmatched junction bases: 2. The CDR3 has 13 amino acids. The CDR3, as DNA: TGTGCCAGCAGCGGACAGGGGATCTATGGCTACACCTTC. This codes for CASSGQGIYGYTF.

The rearrangement joins TRBV6-5 to TRBJ1-2; 7 nucleotides align to TRBD1. Germline CDR1 reads MNHEY; CDR2 reads SVGAGI. V lost 5 bases to trimming and J lost 5 bases; unmatched junction nucleotides: 8. CDR3 size: 14 residues. CDR3 DNA sequence: TGTGCCAGCAGTCAGGACAGGTCGCCTTATGGCTACACCTTC. As protein: CASSQDRSPYGYTF.

J is TRBJ1-4 and V is TRBV9, with 9 bases fitting TRBD1. Looked up from germline, CDR1 is SGDLS and CDR2 is YYNGEE. Trimming removed 1 base from V and 7 bases from J; junction bases left unmatched: 11. This CDR3 is 17 amino acids long. CDR3 residues: CASSVSGQGFDGEKLFF. The CDR3 DNA reads TGTGCCAGCAGCGTATCGGGACAGGGATTTGATGGTGAAAAACTGTTTTTT.

This chain joins TRBV10-3 and TRBJ2-7; 9 bases fit TRBD2. J lost 9 bases, V lost 1 base, and 13 bases had no gene match. The CDR3 contains 16 residues. From germline, CDR1 is ENHRY and CDR2 SYGVKD. The CDR3 DNA reads TGTGCCATCAGTGAGTTAATCGGGACTAGCTTCTCCGTGCAGTACTTC. Protein: CAISELIGTSFSVQYF.

This clone was detected only once. The chain carries TRBV6-5 and TRBJ1-5; D remains unclear. This CDR3 is built from 15 residues. The ends were cut back, 6 bases at V and 4 bases at J, with 16 bases in the middle. Germline V lookup: CDR1 MNHEY, CDR2 SVGAGI. CDR3 sequence (DNA): TGTGCCAGCAGACCCCTGTCGGGAGGGAATCAGCCCCAGCATTTT. Translation gives CASRPLSGGNQPQHF.

The chain combines TRBV6-5 with TRBJ1-2, with 9 bases aligning to TRBD1. CDR1 and CDR2 (germline): MNHEY, SVGAGI. The CDR3 is 16 residues long. J was trimmed by 4 bases and V by 0 bases; bases with no gene match: 6. The CDR3 nucleotides read TGTGCCAGCAGTTACTCTCCGGGACAGGGCCCCTATGGCTACACCTTC. Its translation: CASSYSPGQGPYGYTF.

The chain combines TRBV7-8 with TRBJ2-2; tentatively, D is TRBD1 (5 bases). Germline-derived CDR1 and CDR2 are SGHVS and FQNEAQ. Trimming left V 5 bases short and J 4 bases short, with 11 bases between. This CDR3 is built from 14 residues. CDR3 in amino acids: CASSGQGSTGELFF. Here the CDR3 DNA reads TGTGCCAGCAGCGGGCAGGGAAGCACCGGGGAGCTGTTTTTT. Complete variable domain (other parts from reference TRBV7-8 and TRBJ2-2): GAGVSQSPRYKVAKRGQDVALRCDPISGHVSLFWYQQALGQGPEFLTYFQNEAQLDKSGLPSDRFFAERPEGSVSTLKIQRTQQEDSAVYLCASSGQGSTGELFFGEGSRLTVL.